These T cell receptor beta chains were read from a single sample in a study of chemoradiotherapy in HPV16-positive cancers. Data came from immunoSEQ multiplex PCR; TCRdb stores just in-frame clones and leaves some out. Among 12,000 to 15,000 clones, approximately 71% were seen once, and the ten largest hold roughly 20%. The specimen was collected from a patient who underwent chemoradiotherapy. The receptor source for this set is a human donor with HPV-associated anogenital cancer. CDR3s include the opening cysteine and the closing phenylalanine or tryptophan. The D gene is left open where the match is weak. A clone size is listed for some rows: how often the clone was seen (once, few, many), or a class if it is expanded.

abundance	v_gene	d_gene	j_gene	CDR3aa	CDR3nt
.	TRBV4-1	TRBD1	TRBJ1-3	CASSQGETGSGNTIYF	TGCGCCAGCAGCCAAGGCGAGACAGGGTCTGGAAACACCATATATTTT
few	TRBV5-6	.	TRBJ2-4	CASSLSGQWTASLQYF	TGTGCCAGCAGCTTGTCTGGGCAGTGGACAGCCTCGCTTCAGTACTTC
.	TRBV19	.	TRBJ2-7	CASSKMTEYGEQYF	TGTGCCAGTAGTAAGATGACAGAGTACGGGGAGCAGTACTTC
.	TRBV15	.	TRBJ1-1	CATSREFGESTEAFF	TGTGCCACCAGCAGAGAATTTGGGGAAAGCACTGAAGCTTTCTTT
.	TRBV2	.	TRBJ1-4	CASSFRAAEEKLFF	TGTGCCAGCAGTTTCCGGGCGGCGGAAGAAAAACTGTTTTTT
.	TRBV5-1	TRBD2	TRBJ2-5	CASSFPGRAETQYF	TGCGCCAGCAGCTTCCCAGGGAGGGCAGAGACCCAGTACTTC
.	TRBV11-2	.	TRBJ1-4	CASSLERGKREKLFF	TGTGCCAGCAGCTTAGAGAGGGGGAAAAGGGAAAAACTGTTTTTT
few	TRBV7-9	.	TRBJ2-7	CASSWDQGEQYF	TGTGCCAGCAGCTGGGACCAAGGGGAGCAGTACTTC
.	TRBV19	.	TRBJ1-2	CASTQGRGYGYTF	TGTGCCAGTACGCAGGGGCGCGGCTATGGCTACACCTTC
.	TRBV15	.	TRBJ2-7	CATSDGHSYEQYF	TGTGCCACCAGCGACGGTCACTCCTACGAGCAGTACTTC
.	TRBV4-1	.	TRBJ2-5	CASSQAAGMWSETQYF	TGCGCCAGCAGCCAAGCTGCGGGCATGTGGTCGGAGACCCAGTACTTC
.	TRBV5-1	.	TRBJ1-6	CASSAWGADNSPLHF	TGCGCCAGCAGCGCCTGGGGGGCGGATAATTCACCCCTCCACTTT
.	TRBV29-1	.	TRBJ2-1	CSASEGQNEQFF	TGCAGCGCCTCTGAAGGCCAAAATGAGCAGTTCTTC
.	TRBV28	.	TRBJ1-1	CASSRSGTSEAFF	TGTGCCAGCAGTCGGTCTGGGACTTCTGAAGCTTTCTTT
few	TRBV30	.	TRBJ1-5	CAWSPHPGQPQHF	TGTGCCTGGAGTCCCCACCCCGGCCAGCCCCAGCATTTT
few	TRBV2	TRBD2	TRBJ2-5	CASSDSGGVGETQYF	TGTGCCAGCAGTGACAGCGGGGGGGTCGGGGAGACCCAGTACTTC
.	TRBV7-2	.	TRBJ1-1	CASSQISGTEAFF	TGTGCCAGCAGCCAAATCAGCGGAACTGAAGCTTTCTTT
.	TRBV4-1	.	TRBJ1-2	CASSPTAISPRDGYTF	TGCGCCAGCAGCCCAACCGCGATTTCGCCTCGGGATGGCTACACCTTC
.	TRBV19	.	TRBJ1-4	CASSIDRGSAATNEKLFF	TGTGCCAGTAGTATAGATCGAGGGAGCGCGGCAACTAATGAAAAACTGTTTTTT
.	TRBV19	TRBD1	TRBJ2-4	CASSIGTGTGAKNIQYF	TGTGCCAGTAGTATAGGGACCGGGACAGGAGCCAAAAACATTCAGTACTTC
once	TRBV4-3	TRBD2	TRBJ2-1	CASSQGERGGGNEQFF	TGCGCCAGCAGCCAGGGGGAGCGGGGGGGCGGCAATGAGCAGTTCTTC
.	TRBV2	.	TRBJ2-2	CASTEGAGELFF	TGTGCCAGCACCGAGGGGGCCGGGGAGCTGTTTTTT
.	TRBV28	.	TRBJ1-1	CASSGTTRAEAFF	TGTGCCAGCAGTGGGACAACAAGGGCTGAAGCTTTCTTT
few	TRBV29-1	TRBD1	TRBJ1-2	CSVAKQGEDGYTF	TGCAGCGTCGCGAAACAGGGGGAGGATGGCTACACCTTC
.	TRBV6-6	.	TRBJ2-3	CASSYFSASTDTQYF	TGTGCCAGCAGTTACTTTTCTGCGAGCACAGATACGCAGTATTTT
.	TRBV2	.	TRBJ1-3	CASSESTGNTIYF	TGTGCCAGCAGTGAGTCGACTGGAAACACCATATATTTT
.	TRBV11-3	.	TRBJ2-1	CASSLGRGVGSYNEQFF	TGTGCCAGCAGCTTAGGCCGCGGGGTCGGGTCCTACAATGAGCAGTTCTTC
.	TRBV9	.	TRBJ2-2	CASSVVSRGGTGELFF	TGTGCCAGCAGCGTAGTTTCCAGGGGGGGGACCGGGGAGCTGTTTTTT
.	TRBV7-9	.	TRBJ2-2	CASSLGANTGELFF	TGTGCCAGCAGCTTAGGCGCGAACACCGGGGAGCTGTTTTTT
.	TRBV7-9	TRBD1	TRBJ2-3	CASSPRTGVTDTQYF	TGTGCCAGCAGCCCCCGGACAGGGGTCACAGATACGCAGTATTTT
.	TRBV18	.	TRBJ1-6	CASSPGRVDNNSPLHF	TGTGCCAGCTCACCCGGCAGGGTGGATAATAATTCACCCCTCCACTTT
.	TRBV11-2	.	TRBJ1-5	CASSLSTPNQPQHF	TGTGCCAGCAGCTTATCGACACCAAATCAGCCCCAGCATTTT
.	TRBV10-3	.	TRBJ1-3	CAISESGGNTIYF	TGTGCCATCAGTGAGAGTGGGGGAAACACCATATATTTT
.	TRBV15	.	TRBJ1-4	CATSRDREHEKLFF	TGTGCCACCAGCAGAGACAGGGAACATGAAAAACTGTTTTTT
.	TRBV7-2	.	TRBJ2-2	CASSLVGRAGTGELFF	TGTGCCAGCAGCTTAGTCGGCAGGGCGGGCACCGGGGAGCTGTTTTTT
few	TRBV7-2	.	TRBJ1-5	CASSLRSAFDQPQHF	TGTGCCAGCAGCTTAAGGTCAGCGTTCGATCAGCCCCAGCATTTT
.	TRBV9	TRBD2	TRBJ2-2	CASSEGLAGGRIGELFF	TGTGCCAGCAGCGAGGGACTAGCGGGGGGGCGGATCGGGGAGCTGTTTTTT
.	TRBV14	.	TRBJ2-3	CASSQRRMASTDTQYF	TGTGCCAGCAGCCAGAGGAGGATGGCTAGCACAGATACGCAGTATTTT
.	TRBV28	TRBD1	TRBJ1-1	CASGTGTWRAFF	TGTGCCAGCGGGACAGGGACGTGGAGAGCTTTCTTT
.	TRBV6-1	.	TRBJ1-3	CASSEVRPSSGNTIYF	TGTGCCAGCAGTGAAGTGCGGCCGAGCTCTGGAAACACCATATATTTT
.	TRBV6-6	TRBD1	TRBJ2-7	CASSLPGTASYEQYF	TGTGCCAGCAGTTTACCCGGGACAGCGTCCTACGAGCAGTACTTC
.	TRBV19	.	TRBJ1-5	CASTLDSNSNQPQHF	TGTGCCAGTACTCTGGACAGTAATAGCAATCAGCCCCAGCATTTT
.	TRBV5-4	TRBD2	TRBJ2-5	CASTFRTSGQETQYF	TGTGCCAGCACGTTCCGGACTAGCGGCCAAGAGACCCAGTACTTC
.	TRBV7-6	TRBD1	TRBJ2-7	CASSLVGTGPYEQYF	TGTGCCAGCAGCTTAGTGGGGACAGGCCCCTACGAGCAGTACTTC
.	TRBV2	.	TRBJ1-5	CASSERGFKRQPQHF	TGTGCCAGCAGTGAAAGGGGCTTCAAAAGACAGCCCCAGCATTTT
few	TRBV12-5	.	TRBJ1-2	CASGFGGQDYGYTF	TGTGCTAGTGGTTTTGGGGGGCAAGACTATGGCTACACCTTC
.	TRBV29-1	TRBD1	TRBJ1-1	CSVVGVPGQGSGTEAFF	TGCAGCGTTGTTGGAGTCCCGGGACAGGGGTCGGGCACTGAAGCTTTCTTT
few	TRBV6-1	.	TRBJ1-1	CASSLNSLTEAFF	TGTGCCAGCAGTCTAAACAGCCTCACTGAAGCTTTCTTT
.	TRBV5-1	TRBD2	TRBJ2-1	CASSPGTSGGVRNEQFF	TGCGCCAGCAGCCCCGGGACTAGCGGGGGGGTAAGGAATGAGCAGTTCTTC
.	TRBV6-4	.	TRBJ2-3	CASSDSGGSTDTQYF	TGTGCCAGCAGTGACTCGGGGGGCTCCACAGATACGCAGTATTTT
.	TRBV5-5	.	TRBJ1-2	CASSQFRERAGYGYTF	TGTGCCAGCAGCCAGTTCCGTGAAAGGGCGGGCTATGGCTACACCTTC
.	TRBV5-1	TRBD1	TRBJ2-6	CASSLRDRVAPGANVLTF	TGCGCCAGCAGCTTGAGGGACAGGGTCGCCCCTGGGGCCAACGTCCTGACTTTC